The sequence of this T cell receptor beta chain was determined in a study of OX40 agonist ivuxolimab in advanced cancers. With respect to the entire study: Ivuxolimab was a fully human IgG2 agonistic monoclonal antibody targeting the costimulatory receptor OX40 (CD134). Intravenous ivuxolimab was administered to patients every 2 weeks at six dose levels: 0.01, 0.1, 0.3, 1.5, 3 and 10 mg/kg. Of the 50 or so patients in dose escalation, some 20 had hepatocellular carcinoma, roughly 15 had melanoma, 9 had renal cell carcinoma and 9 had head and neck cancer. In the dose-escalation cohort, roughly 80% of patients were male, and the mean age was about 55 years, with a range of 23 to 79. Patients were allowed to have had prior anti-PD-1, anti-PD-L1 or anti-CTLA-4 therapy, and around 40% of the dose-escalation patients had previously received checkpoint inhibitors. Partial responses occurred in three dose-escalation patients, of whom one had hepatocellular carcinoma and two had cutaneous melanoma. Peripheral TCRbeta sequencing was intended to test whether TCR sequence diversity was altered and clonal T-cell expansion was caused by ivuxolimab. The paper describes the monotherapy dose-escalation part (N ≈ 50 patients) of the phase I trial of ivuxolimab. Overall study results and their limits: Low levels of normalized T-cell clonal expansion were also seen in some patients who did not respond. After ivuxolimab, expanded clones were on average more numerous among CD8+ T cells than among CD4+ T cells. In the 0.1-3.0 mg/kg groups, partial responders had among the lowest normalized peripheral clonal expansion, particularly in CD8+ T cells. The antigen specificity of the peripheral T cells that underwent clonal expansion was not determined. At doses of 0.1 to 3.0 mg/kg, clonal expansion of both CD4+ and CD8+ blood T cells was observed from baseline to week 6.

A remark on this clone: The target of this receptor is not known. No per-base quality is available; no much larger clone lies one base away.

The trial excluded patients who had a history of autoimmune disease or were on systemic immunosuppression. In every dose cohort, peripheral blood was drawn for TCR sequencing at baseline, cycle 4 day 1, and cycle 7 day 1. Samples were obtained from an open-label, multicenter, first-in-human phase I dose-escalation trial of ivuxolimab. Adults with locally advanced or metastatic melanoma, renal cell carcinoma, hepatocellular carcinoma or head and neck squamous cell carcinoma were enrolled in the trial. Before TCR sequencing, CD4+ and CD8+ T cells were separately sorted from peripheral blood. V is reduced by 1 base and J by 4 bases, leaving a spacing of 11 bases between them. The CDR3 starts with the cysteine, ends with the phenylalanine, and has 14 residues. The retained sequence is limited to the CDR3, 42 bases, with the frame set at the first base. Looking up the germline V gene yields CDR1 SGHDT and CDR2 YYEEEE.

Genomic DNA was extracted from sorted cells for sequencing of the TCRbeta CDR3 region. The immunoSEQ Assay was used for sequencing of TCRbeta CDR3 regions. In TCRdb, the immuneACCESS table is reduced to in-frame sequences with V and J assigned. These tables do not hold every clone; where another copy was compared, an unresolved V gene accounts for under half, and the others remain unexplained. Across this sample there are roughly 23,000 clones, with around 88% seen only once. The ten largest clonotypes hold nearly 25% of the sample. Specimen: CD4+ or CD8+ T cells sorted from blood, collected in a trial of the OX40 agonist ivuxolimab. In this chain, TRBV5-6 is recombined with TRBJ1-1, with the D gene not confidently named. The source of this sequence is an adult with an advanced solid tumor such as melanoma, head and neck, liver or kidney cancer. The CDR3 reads CASSLRGSATEAFF. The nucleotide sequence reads TGTGCCAGCAGCTTGCGGGGAAGTGCCACTGAAGCTTTCTTT.